These 3 T cell receptor beta chains were all obtained from the same sample, sequenced in a study of T cells after yellow fever vaccination. TCRdb redid the calling of the 5' RACE reads with MiXCR, one entry per CDR3 protein. The sample has 250,000 to 300,000 distinct CDR3 sequences; around 5.3% are singletons. The material was CD4+ T cells sorted from PBMCs, obtained on the day of the yellow fever booster vaccination. These receptors came from a man younger than 35 who received the YFV17D yellow fever vaccine.

The chain carries TRBV4-1 and TRBJ2-1; D perhaps matches TRBD2 (7 bases). With 0 bases removed from V and 6 bases from J, the gap between germline ends came to 15 bases. Germline values: CDR1 MGHRA, CDR2 YSYEKL. This CDR3 is built from 16 residues. The CDR3 region has the DNA TGCGCCAGCAGCCAAGACGCCGGGGGGCCTCCCAATGAGCAGTTCTTC. This translates into CASSQDAGGPPNEQFF.

The table lists this clonotype with many counts. The chain has TRBV7-2 and TRBJ2-2; no clear D. The CDR3 extends over 13 amino acids. The germline V gene has CDR1 SGHTA and CDR2 FQGNSA. V lost 5 bases, J lost 3 bases, and 7 bases lay in between. CDR3 region: CASSADYTGELFF. Written as DNA, the CDR3 is TGTGCCAGCAGCGCCGACTACACCGGGGAGCTGTTTTTT. Complete variable domain (other parts from reference TRBV7-2 and TRBJ2-2): GAGVSQSPSNKVTEKGKDVELRCDPISGHTALYWYRQSLGQGLEFLIYFQGNSAPDKSGLPSDRFSAERTGGSVSTLTIQRTQQEDSAVYLCASSADYTGELFFGEGSRLTVL.

Many counts were recorded for this clonotype. This chain links TRBV5-1 with TRBJ1-1; D is perhaps TRBD1 (5 bases). Germline V gene lookup returns CDR1 SGHRS and CDR2 YFSETQ. V was trimmed by 2 bases and J by 1 base, leaving 6 bases between them. The CDR3 is 13 residues long. CDR3 sequence reads: CASSFGGNTEAFF. DNA for the CDR3: TGCGCCAGCAGCTTTGGGGGGAACACTGAAGCTTTCTTT.